This T cell receptor (beta chain) stems from a study of blood T cell repertoires in COVID-19 (dated by TCRdb to the early 2020s). For the wider study: Samples covering the acute and convalescent phases of COVID-19 were provided by collaborators in the United States, Italy and Spain. The material from the prospective study consisted of cDNA or gDNA derived from T cells, B-cell-depleted T cells, or PBMCs. Subjects who had been exposed to COVID-19, were actively infected with it, or had recovered from it provided the deeply sampled blood TCRbeta repertoires that made up the dataset. A freely available public database, intended as a resource for researchers studying the immune response to SARS-CoV-2, is where the repertoires were released. The samples were drawn from the first 160 participants of the ongoing ImmuneRACE study and from 1,254 subjects provided by 6 global collaborators. A de-identified subject ID, COVID-19 status, age in years and sex were almost always included in the sample metadata. HLA class I and class II types, where available, came from metadata supplied by the sample provider rather than from assay-based typing.

Turning to this clone: No antigen is known for it. One base away there is no much larger clone; base qualities are not given.

The investigation overall reported the following: How much clinical and demographic metadata was included differed by source and by participant, and the metadata was provided uncurated.

The immunoSEQ Assay, a bias-controlled multiplex PCR, was used to amplify TCRbeta CDR3 regions from genomic DNA. The study's own analysis went as follows. Nucleated cell counts per sample were estimated from amplification of reference gene primers within the assay. To quantify the absolute abundance of each unique TCRbeta CDR3 rearrangement, sequence reads were collapsed and filtered. For each sample, productive Simpson clonality was calculated as the square root of Simpson's diversity index across productive rearrangements. Here the immuneACCESS table is served through TCRdb, limited to in-frame sequences with V and J called. Missing clones are a known gap in these copies; in checked studies unresolved V genes cover under half, and the rest lacks a known reason. V and J calls and clone size are as listed in that table; D and trimming were resolved from the DNA. In this sample the table shows approximately 240,000 clones, 79% of which occur a single time. Of the sample, around 4.1% falls within the top ten clones.

The trim is 7 bases for V and 2 bases for J, with a gap of 15 bases between the germline ends. The CDR3, cysteine through phenylalanine, is 14 amino acids long. The kept DNA is CDR3 alone, 42 bases in frame from the first base. The CDR1 and CDR2 encoded by the germline V gene are SNHLY and FYNNEI. The collaborating institutions used their own protocols to collect whole blood in K2EDTA tubes. Collaborator samples were shipped for TCRbeta analysis as frozen whole blood, isolated PBMCs, or DNA extracted from either sample type. The specimen sequenced was peripheral blood. The rearranged chain carries TRBV2 and TRBJ2-7; a tentative D match to TRBD2 spans 6 bases. The TCR originated in a woman aged 40 to 50 with active or convalescent COVID-19. The CDR3 amino acid sequence is: CASTSGGVPYEQYF. The DNA is as follows: TGTGCCAGCACGTCAGGCGGGGTCCCCTACGAGCAGTACTTC.